The sequence of this TCR beta chain was determined in a study of T cell responses to AZD1222 COVID-19 vaccine. Regarding this clone: As yet, its antigen is unknown.

Assay: immunoSEQ multiplex PCR; the TCRdb copy retains only in-frame clones and omits some. The repertoire holds 100,000 or so clones, with around 91% as singletons. Findings and limits, study-wide: Donors were mostly white British, more females; clonal diversity possibly underestimated. Repertoire sampling occurred only after the peak T cell response. Spike-specific TCR breadth and depth both grew after two AZD1222 doses.

The specimen comprised peripheral blood, sampled 28 days after the second AZD1222 dose. The receptor was isolated from an adult who received the AZD1222 COVID-19 vaccine.

CDR3 nucleotide sequence: TGTGCCAGCAGCTCCGGACTAGGTTCAAAGACCCAGTACTTC. This codes for CASSSGLGSKTQYF. This chain connects TRBV11-2 to TRBJ2-5, with 7 bases aligning to TRBD2. CDR3 length: 14 residues. V gave up 4 bases and J gave up 6 bases; unmatched junction bases: 8. From germline, CDR1 is SGHAT and CDR2 FQNNGV. Variable domain in full (rest from reference TRBV11-2 and TRBJ2-5): EAGVAQSPRYKIIEKRQSVAFWCNPISGHATLYWYQQILGQGPKLLIQFQNNGVVDDSQLPKDRFSAERLKGVDSTLKIQPAKLEDSAVYLCASSSGLGSKTQYFGPGTRLLVL.